This TCR beta chain was identified in a study of neurological immune-mediated disorders (dated by TCRdb to about 2019). Context from the whole study: Among the roughly 34 multiple sclerosis patients, relapsing-remitting MS was present in some 30 and secondary progressive MS was present in 3. Using UMI-based sequencing, the study compared peripheral blood TCR-beta repertoires from patients with HTLV-I-associated myelopathy (HAM/TSP), patients with multiple sclerosis, and healthy controls. Longitudinal samples, technical triplicates and paired sorted CD4+ and CD8+ T-cell subsets, alongside PBMC samples, were included among the roughly 96 TCR-beta libraries. The cohort included 60 to 70 subjects: 14 with HAM/TSP, about 35 with multiple sclerosis, and some 20 healthy controls. The research as a whole found: TCR clonal expansion was greatest in HAM/TSP patients and smallest in MS patients, who ranked below even healthy controls. No clinical or MRI features were associated with the MS cluster, and the authors said that larger cohorts are needed. In phylogenetic analysis, the repertoires of 18 of 34 MS patients grouped into a cluster of related CDR3 sequences, which suggests a possible signature at the repertoire level. Across subjects, expanded clones never shared an identical CDR3 amino acid sequence, which suggests that the TCR-beta repertoires in every group were private.

This clonotype has at least ten counts. It has no known antigen specificity. Within one base of it there is no much larger clone, and no base qualities were kept. Inclusive of the bounding cysteine and phenylalanine, the CDR3 is 15 residues long. Here the CDR3 DNA is all that survives: 45 bases in frame from base 1. The germline V gene (reference sequence) sets CDR1 to SEHNR and CDR2 to FQNEAQ. Trimming removed 5 bases from V and 7 bases from J; the gene matches leave 12 bases unexplained. cDNA was synthesized by template-switch 5'RACE using a primer carrying a 10-nucleotide random unique molecular identifier by which each TCR transcript was tagged. Every sequencing run yielded over 160 million TCR-beta sequences covering 15-18 subjects. Total RNA was extracted with the RNeasy kit. The KAPA Real-time Library Amplification kit was used to amplify TCR-beta VDJ regions with primers for the TCR constant region and the 5'RACE anchor. A first PCR added sample indexes and Illumina adaptors, after which a second PCR increased the library yield. After Ampure bead purification, the TCR product of roughly 650 bp was size-selected on a 2% E-gel SizeSelection system. Before pooling, library quality was assessed on a Bioanalyzer, concentration was determined with Qubit, and library quantification was performed with the Kapa Library Quantification kit. An Illumina HiSeq 2500 was used to sequence the libraries paired-end at 2 x 150 bp. To increase sequence diversity, roughly 24-32% phiX was spiked into each library pool. The study's own analysis went as follows. Quality-filtered reads were processed with the UMI-based MiGEC pipeline, which removed over 75% of raw TCR sequences during error correction. IMGT germline references were used for aligning VDJ genes, and each clonotype was defined as a unique CDR3 amino acid sequence together with its V-J genes. VDJtools evaluated clonal expansion, Shannon diversity and CDR3 relatedness (CalcPairwiseDistances, ClusterSamples); CLCbio workbench built phylogenetic trees. Clones with at least 8 unique UMIs were defined as expanded, with this threshold being based on coefficient-of-variation modelling across technical triplicates. TCRdb applied fastp at Q25 and MiXCR to the public reads, then kept only in-frame beta chains. Identical CDR3 proteins give one entry, which carries the most common genes and DNA. The V and J calls and clone size come from TCRdb's table, not from the authors' own analysis. Recorded for this sample are around 60,000 distinct CDR3 sequences; 3% to 3.5% of them occurred a single time. The ten largest clones take up approximately 7% of the sample.

Libraries from unsorted PBMCs were made from 2 million PBMCs kept in RNAlater at -80 degrees C until RNA extraction. The multiple sclerosis patients were enrolled in a US clinical protocol that used magnetic resonance imaging to evaluate disease progression. PBMCs were separated from peripheral blood using Ficoll-Hypaque density gradient centrifugation and then cryopreserved in liquid nitrogen. Sequencing input: PBMCs. This TCR came from a woman in her fifties or sixties with multiple sclerosis. This sequence uses TRBV7-9 and TRBJ1-2; the junction holds 8 bases that match TRBD1. The CDR3 here reads CASSQARTGFGGYTF. The DNA sequence follows: TGTGCCAGCAGCCAAGCGCGGACAGGGTTTGGTGGCTACACCTTC.